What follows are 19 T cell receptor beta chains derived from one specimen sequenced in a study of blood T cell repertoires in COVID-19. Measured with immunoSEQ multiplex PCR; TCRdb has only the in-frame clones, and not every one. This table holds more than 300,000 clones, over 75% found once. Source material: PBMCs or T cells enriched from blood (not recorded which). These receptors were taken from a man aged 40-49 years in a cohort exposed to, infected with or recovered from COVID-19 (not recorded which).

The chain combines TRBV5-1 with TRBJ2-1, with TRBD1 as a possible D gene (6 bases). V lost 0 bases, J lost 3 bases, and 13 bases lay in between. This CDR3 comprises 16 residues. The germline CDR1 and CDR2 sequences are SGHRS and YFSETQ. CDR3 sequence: CASSLAPDRIYNEQFF. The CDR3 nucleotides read TGCGCCAGCAGCTTGGCCCCGGACAGAATCTACAATGAGCAGTTCTTC.

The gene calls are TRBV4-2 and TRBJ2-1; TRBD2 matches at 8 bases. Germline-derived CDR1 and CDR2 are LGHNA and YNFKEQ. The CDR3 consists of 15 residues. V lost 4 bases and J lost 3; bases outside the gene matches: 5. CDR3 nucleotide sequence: TGTGCCAGCAGCCGTGGAACTAGCGGCTACAATGAGCAGTTCTTC. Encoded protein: CASSRGTSGYNEQFF.

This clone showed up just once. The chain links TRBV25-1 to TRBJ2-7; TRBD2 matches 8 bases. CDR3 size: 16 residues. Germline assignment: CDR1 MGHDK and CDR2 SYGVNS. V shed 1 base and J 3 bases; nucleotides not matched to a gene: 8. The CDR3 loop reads CASSELASGRHYEQYF. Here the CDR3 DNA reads TGTGCCAGCAGTGAATTGGCTAGCGGGCGGCACTACGAGCAGTACTTC.

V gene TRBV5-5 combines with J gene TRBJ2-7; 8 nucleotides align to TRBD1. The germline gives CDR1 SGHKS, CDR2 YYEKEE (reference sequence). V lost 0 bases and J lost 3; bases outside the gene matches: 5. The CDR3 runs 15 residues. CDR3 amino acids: CASSLVGQGYYEQYF. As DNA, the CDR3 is TGTGCCAGCAGCTTGGTAGGACAGGGTTACTACGAGCAGTACTTC.

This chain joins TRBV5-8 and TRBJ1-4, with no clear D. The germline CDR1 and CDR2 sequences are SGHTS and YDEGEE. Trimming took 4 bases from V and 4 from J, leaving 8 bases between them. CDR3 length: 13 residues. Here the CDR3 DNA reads TGTGCCAGCAGCCGTTTTCTTAATGAAAAACTGTTTTTT. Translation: CASSRFLNEKLFF.

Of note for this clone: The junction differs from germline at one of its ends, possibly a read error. This CDR3 is CASNVGSTGWVF. The DNA for the CDR3 is TGTGCCAGCAATGTAGGGTCGACAGGGTGGGTTTTT. The chain carries TRBV6-6 and TRBJ1-4; TRBD1 matches at 7 bases. In germline, CDR1 is MNHNY, CDR2 SVGAGI (reference sequence). This CDR3 region has 12 residues.

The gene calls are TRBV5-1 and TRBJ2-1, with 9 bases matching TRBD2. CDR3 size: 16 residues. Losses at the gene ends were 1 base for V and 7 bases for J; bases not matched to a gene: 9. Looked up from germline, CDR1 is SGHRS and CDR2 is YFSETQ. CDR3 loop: CASSLSGGRAGNEQFF. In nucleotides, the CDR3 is TGCGCCAGCAGCTTGTCTGGCGGGAGGGCCGGGAATGAGCAGTTCTTC.

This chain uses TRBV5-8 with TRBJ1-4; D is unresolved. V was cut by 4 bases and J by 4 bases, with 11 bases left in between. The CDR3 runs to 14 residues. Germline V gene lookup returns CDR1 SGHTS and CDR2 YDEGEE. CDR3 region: CASSNRDYNEKLFF. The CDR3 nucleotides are TGTGCCAGCAGCAACCGGGATTATAATGAAAAACTGTTTTTT.

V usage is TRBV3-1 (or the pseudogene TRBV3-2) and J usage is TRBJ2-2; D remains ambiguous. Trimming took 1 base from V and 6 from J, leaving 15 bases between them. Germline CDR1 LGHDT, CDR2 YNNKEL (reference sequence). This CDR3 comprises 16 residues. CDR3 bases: TGTGCCAGCAGCCAAGCATGGCGGAGTAGGTCCGGGGAGCTGTTTTTT. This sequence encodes CASSQAWRSRSGELFF.

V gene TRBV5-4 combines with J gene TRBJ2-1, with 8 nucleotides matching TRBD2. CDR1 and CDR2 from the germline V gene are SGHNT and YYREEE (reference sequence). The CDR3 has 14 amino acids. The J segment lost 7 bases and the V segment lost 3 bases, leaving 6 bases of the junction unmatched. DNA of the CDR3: TGTGCCAGCAGCTGGGGGGGGACTAGAAATGAGCAGTTCTTC. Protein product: CASSWGGTRNEQFF.

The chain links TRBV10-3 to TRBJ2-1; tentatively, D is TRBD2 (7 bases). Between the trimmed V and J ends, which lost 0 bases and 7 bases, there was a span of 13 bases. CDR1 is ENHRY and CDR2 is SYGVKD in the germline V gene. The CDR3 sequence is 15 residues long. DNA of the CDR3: TGTGCCATCAGTGAGTCTGGCAAGGGGGGGAATGAGCAGTTCTTC. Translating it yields CAISESGKGGNEQFF.

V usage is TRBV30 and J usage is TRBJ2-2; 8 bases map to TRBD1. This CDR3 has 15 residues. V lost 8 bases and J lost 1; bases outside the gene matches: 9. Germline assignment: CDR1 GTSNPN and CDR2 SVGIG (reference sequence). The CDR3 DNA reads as TGTGCCGCCTCAGGGGGCTCCCTGAACACCGGGGAGCTGTTTTTT. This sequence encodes CAASGGSLNTGELFF.

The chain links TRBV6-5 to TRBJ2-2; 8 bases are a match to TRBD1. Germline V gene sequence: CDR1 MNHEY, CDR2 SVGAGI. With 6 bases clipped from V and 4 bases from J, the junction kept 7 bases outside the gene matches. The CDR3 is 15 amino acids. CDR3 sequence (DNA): TGTGCCAGCAGGACGACAGGGGTCGGCACCGGGGAGCTGTTTTTT. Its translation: CASRTTGVGTGELFF.

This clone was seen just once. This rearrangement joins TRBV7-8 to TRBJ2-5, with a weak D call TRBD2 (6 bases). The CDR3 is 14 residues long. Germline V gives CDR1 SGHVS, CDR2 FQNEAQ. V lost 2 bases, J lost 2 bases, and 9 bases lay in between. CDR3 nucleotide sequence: TGTGCCAGCAGCTTATATGGAGGGCAAGAGACCCAGTACTTC. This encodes CASSLYGGQETQYF.

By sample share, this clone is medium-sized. CDR3: CATHRDYHPGELFF. DNA for the CDR3: TGTGCCACCCACCGGGACTATCATCCCGGGGAGCTGTTTTTT. The chain is built from TRBV6-5 and TRBJ2-2, with TRBD2 matching 7 bases. Germline assignment: CDR1 MNHEY and CDR2 SVGAGI. The trim removed 10 bases at V and 6 bases at J, leaving 11 bases unmatched. CDR3 length: 14 residues.

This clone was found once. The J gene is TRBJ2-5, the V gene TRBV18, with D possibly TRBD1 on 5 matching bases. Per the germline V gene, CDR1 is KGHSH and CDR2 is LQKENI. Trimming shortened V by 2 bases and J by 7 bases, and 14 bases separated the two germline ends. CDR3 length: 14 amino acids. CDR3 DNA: TGTGCCAGCTCACCAAAAGGGGATCCCGGGACCCAGTACTTC. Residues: CASSPKGDPGTQYF. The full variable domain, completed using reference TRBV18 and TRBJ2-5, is NAGVMQNPRHLVRRRGQEARLRCSPMKGHSHVYWYRQLPEEGLKFMVYLQKENIIDESGMPKERFSAEFPKEGPSILRIQQVVRGDSAAYFCASSPKGDPGTQYFGPGTRLLVL.

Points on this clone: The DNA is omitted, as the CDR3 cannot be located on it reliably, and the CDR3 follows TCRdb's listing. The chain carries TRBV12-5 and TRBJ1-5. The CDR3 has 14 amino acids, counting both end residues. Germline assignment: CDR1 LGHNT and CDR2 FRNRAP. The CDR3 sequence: CASALSGSPLSLHF.

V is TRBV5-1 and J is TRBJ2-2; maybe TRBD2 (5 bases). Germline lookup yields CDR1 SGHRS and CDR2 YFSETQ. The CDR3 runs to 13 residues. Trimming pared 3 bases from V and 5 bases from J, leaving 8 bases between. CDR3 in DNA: TGCGCCAGCAGCTGGACTGAGACCGGGGAGCTGTTTTTT. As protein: CASSWTETGELFF.

CDR3 in DNA: TGTGCCATCAGTGGAGACTTTAACTATGGCTACACCTTC. This encodes CAISGDFNYGYTF. The chain couples TRBV10-3 to TRBJ1-2; D gene uncertain. The CDR3 totals 13 residues. CDR1 is ENHRY, CDR2 SYGVKD, per germline. Between the trimmed V and J ends, which lost 4 bases and 1 base, there was a span of 7 bases.